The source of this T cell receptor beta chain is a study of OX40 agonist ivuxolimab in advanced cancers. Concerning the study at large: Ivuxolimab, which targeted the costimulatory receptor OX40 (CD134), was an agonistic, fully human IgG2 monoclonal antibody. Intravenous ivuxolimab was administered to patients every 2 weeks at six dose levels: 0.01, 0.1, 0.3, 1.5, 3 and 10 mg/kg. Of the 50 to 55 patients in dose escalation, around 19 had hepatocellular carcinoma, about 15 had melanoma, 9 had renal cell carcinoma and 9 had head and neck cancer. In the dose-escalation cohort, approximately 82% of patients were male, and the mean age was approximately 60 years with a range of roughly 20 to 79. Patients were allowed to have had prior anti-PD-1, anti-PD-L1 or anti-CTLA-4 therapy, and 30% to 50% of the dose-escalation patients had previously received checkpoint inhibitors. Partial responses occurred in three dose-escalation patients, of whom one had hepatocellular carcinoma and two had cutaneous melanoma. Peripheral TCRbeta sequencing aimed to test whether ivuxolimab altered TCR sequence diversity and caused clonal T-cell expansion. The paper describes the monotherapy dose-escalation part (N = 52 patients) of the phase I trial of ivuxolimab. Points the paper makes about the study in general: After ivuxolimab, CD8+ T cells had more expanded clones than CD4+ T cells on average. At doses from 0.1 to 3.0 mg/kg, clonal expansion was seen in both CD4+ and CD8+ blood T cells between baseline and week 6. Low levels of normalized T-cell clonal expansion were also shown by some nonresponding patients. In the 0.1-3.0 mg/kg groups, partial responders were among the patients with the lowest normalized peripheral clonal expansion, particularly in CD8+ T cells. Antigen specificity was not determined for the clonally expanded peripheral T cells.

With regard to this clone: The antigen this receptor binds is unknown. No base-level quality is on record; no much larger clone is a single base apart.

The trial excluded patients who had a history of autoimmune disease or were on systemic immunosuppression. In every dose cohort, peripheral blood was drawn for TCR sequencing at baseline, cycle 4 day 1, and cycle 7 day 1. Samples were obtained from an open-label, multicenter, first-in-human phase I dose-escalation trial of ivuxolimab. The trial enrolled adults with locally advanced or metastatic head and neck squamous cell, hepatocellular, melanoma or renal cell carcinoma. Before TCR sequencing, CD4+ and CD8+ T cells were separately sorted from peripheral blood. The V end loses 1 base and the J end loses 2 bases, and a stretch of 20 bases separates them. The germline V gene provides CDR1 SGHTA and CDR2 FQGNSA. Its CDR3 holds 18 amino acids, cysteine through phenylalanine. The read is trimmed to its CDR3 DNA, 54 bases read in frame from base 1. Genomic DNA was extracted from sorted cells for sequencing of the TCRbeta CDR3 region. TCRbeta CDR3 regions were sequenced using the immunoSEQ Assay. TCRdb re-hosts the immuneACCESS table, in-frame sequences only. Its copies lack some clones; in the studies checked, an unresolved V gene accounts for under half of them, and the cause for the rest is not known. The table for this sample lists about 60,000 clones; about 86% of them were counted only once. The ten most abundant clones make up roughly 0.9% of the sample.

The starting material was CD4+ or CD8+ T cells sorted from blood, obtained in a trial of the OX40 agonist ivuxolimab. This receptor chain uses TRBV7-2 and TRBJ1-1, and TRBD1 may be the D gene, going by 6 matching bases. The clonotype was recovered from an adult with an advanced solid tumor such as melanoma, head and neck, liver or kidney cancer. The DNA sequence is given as TGTGCCAGCAGCTTAGAAAGCCTAGCGAGGGGGGGTAACACTGAAGCTTTCTTT. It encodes CASSLESLARGGNTEAFF.